These 16 T cell receptor beta chains originate from one sample sequenced in a study of blood T cell repertoires in COVID-19. Sequencing was performed with immunoSEQ multiplex PCR; in TCRdb, only in-frame clones are kept and a portion is missing. Among about 97,000 clones listed, 85% to 90% were seen once. The sample was peripheral blood. The receptor source for this set is a man in his forties or fifties with COVID-19, enrolled during active disease.

On this clone itself: Other DNA variants within this sample encode the same CDR3. V and J are TRBV5-1 and TRBJ2-5; D is uncertain. V was cut by 0 bases and J by 2 bases, with 8 bases left in between. Looked up from germline, CDR1 is SGHRS and CDR2 is YFSETQ. CDR3 length: 14 amino acids. The CDR3 loop reads CASSLDSTQETQYF. The CDR3 DNA is TGCGCCAGCAGCTTGGACTCAACTCAAGAGACCCAGTACTTC.

The chain carries TRBV12-5 and TRBJ1-1; TRBD1 might be the D (6 bases). The CDR3 extends over 13 amino acids. Germline V gene lookup returns CDR1 LGHNT and CDR2 FRNRAP. Trimming took off 7 bases at V and 10 bases at J, with 19 bases between the two ends. As DNA, the CDR3 is TGTGCTAGTGCCCGGGCAGGGGCTATCGGAGCTTTCTTT. This encodes CASARAGAIGAFF. Looking up the rest from reference TRBV12-5 and TRBJ1-1 gives the full variable domain: DARVTQTPRHKVTEMGQEVTMRCQPILGHNTVFWYRQTMMQGLELLAYFRNRAPLDDSGMPKDRFSAEMPDATLATLKIQPSEPRDSAVYFCASARAGAIGAFFGQGTRLTVV.

The chain has TRBV9 and TRBJ1-5, with a possible D match to TRBD1 (6 bases). The CDR3 is 16 residues long. V lost 3 bases to trimming and J lost 7 bases, with 20 bases between them. CDR1 and CDR2 (germline): SGDLS, YYNGEE. The CDR3 region is CASSEGTGGAQQPQHF. Here the CDR3 DNA reads TGTGCCAGCAGCGAGGGCACGGGGGGGGCGCAGCAGCCCCAGCATTTT.

The chain is built from TRBV5-1 and TRBJ2-5; D is undetermined. The CDR3 sequence is 13 residues long. From germline, CDR1 is SGHRS and CDR2 YFSETQ. Trimming took off 2 bases at V and 1 base at J, with 6 bases between the two ends. CDR3 sequence: CASSFSGQETQYF. DNA for the CDR3: TGCGCCAGCAGCTTCTCCGGCCAAGAGACCCAGTACTTC.

The chain has TRBV27 and TRBJ1-1; D is possibly TRBD1 (5 bases). Deletions cut 4 bases from V and 4 bases from J, with 13 bases between. The CDR3 loop spans 14 amino acids. From germline, CDR1 is MNHEY and CDR2 SMNVEV (reference sequence). The CDR3 spells CASSSGGSGTEAFF. DNA of the CDR3: TGTGCCAGCAGTTCGGGGGGGTCGGGCACTGAAGCTTTCTTT.

The chain has TRBV7-9 and TRBJ1-2, with 9 bases aligning to TRBD1. V lost 5 bases, J lost 2 bases, and 12 bases stayed unmatched. From germline, CDR1 is SEHNR and CDR2 FQNEAQ (reference sequence). The CDR3 contains 17 residues. This CDR3 reads CASSKGRLGQGNYGYTF. The DNA of the CDR3 is TGTGCCAGCAGCAAGGGCCGCCTAGGACAGGGGAACTATGGCTACACCTTC.

This chain joins TRBV27 and TRBJ1-1; maybe TRBD1 (6 bases). The CDR3 is 15 residues long. CDR1 MNHEY and CDR2 SMNVEV come from the germline V gene (reference sequence). V lost 6 bases and J 1 base, leaving 15 bases between the germline ends. Written as DNA, the CDR3 is TGTGCCAGCAGCCCCTATAAGACAGGGAACACTGAAGCTTTCTTT. Translated: CASSPYKTGNTEAFF.

The chain recombines TRBV10-3 with TRBJ2-7; D not resolved. The germline V gene encodes CDR1 ENHRY and CDR2 SYGVKD. The V end lost 0 bases, the J end lost 3 bases, and 12 bases lay between the germline ends. The CDR3 extends over 15 amino acids. The CDR3 nucleotides read TGTGCCATCAGTGAGTCGAAGACTCTAGTCTACGAGCAGTACTTC. Translation: CAISESKTLVYEQYF.

The chain employs TRBV7-2 and TRBJ2-1; D unresolved. Trimming left V 4 bases short and J 4 bases short, with 17 bases between. Germline CDR1 reads SGHTA; CDR2 reads FQGNSA. CDR3 size: 16 residues. The CDR3 is CASSSPAPSPYNEQFF. CDR3 sequence (DNA): TGTGCCAGCAGCTCCCCCGCTCCCAGTCCTTACAATGAGCAGTTCTTC.

This chain uses TRBV20-1 with TRBJ2-2, with D unclear. There are 11 residues in the CDR3. Looked up from germline, CDR1 is DFQATT and CDR2 is SNEGSKA (reference sequence). Trimming took off 6 bases at V and 8 bases at J, with 10 bases between the two ends. CDR3 nucleotides: TGCAGTGCCCTCGAGTTTGGGGAGCTGTTTTTT. Amino acid sequence: CSALEFGELFF.

This chain uses TRBV6-5 with TRBJ1-2; the match to TRBD1 covers 7 bases. CDR3 length: 13 residues. J was trimmed by 8 bases and V by 2 bases; bases with no gene match: 5. Germline V gene data show CDR1 as MNHEY and CDR2 as SVGAGI. CDR3 sequence reads: CASSYRGQGGYTF. In DNA form, the CDR3 reads TGTGCCAGCAGTTACAGGGGGCAAGGGGGCTACACCTTC.

The chain links TRBV5-1 to TRBJ2-2; the match to TRBD2 covers 9 bases. The germline gives CDR1 SGHRS, CDR2 YFSETQ. The CDR3 runs 16 residues. The ends lost 4 bases at V and 2 bases at J; junction bases unmatched: 6. Here the CDR3 DNA reads TGCGCCAGCAGCCATACTAGCGGGCGTAACACCGGGGAGCTGTTTTTT. This encodes CASSHTSGRNTGELFF.

This clone has just a few counts. The J gene is TRBJ1-6, the V gene TRBV5-5; D perhaps matches TRBD1 (6 bases). The CDR3 contains 14 residues. CDR1 SGHKS and CDR2 YYEKEE come from the germline V gene (reference sequence). V shed 2 bases and J shed 7 bases, with 10 bases lying between them. The CDR3 DNA reads TGTGCCAGCAGCTTAAAACAGGGAAATTCACCCCTCCACTTT. Protein sequence: CASSLKQGNSPLHF.

J is TRBJ2-1 and V is TRBV24-1, with 9 bases lining up with TRBD1. The CDR3 is made up of 18 amino acids. The germline CDR1 and CDR2 sequences are KGHDR and SFDVKD. The junction had 5 bases not matched to a gene; V was cut back by 0 bases and J by 0 bases. The CDR3 protein is CATSDLSSQGASYNEQFF. The DNA for the CDR3 is TGTGCCACCAGTGATTTGTCGTCACAGGGGGCCTCCTACAATGAGCAGTTCTTC.

The J gene is TRBJ2-7, the V gene TRBV28; maybe TRBD1 (6 bases). CDR1 and CDR2 (germline): MDHEN, SYDVKM. V was shortened by 6 bases and J by 3 bases, with 15 bases between the two germline ends. The CDR3 contains 14 residues. CDR3 DNA sequence: TGTGCCAGCAGCCAAACCCACAGGGTCTACGAGCAGTACTTC. Protein sequence: CASSQTHRVYEQYF.

This clone has a single count. This sequence joins TRBV18 and TRBJ1-5; TRBD1 matches at 12 bases. Per germline, CDR1 KGHSH and CDR2 LQKENI. The ends lost 2 bases at V and 6 bases at J; junction bases unmatched: 5. The CDR3 is 16 amino acids. In nucleotides, the CDR3 is TGTGCCAGCTCACCAACCGGGACAGGGGGCAGTCAGCCCCAGCATTTT. Translation: CASSPTGTGGSQPQHF.